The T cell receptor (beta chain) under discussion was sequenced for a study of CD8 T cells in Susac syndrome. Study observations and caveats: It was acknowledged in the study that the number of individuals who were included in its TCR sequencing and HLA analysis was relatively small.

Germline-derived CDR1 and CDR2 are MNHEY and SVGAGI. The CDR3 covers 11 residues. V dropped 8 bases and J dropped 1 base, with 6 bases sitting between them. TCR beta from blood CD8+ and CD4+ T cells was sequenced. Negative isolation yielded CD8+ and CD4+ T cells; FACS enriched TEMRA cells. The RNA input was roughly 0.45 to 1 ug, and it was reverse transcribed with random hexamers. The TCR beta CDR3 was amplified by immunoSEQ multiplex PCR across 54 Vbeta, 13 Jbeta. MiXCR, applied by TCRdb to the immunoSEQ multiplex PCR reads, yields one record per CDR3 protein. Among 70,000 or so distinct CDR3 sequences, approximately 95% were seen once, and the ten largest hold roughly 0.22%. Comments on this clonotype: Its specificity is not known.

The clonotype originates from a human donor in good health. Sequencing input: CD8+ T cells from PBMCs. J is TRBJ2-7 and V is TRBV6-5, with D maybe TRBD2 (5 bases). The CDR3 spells CASGGSYEQYF. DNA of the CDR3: TGTGCCAGCGGCGGGTCCTACGAGCAGTACTTC.